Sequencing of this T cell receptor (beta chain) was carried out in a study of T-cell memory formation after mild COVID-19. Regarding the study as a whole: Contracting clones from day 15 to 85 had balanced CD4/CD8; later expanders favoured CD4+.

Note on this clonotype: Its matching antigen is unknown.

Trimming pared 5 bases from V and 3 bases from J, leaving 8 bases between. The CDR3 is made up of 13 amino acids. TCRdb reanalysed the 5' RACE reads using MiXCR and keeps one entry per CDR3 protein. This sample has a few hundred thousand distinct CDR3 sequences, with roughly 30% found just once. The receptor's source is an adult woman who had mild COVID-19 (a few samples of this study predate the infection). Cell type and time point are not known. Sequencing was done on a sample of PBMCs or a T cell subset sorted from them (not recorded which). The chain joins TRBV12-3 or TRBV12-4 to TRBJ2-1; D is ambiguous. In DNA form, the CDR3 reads TGTGCCAGCAGTCCTGCAGACTACAATGAGCAGTTCTTC. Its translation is CASSPADYNEQFF.